The 3 T cell receptor beta chains below were found in one sample sequenced in a study of Graves' ophthalmopathy and Graves' hyperthyroidism. As the template, RNA transcripts were used to amplify TCR beta CDR3 regions. First-round RT-PCR employed HTBI primers, with a second-round multiplex PCR after it. From the multiplex PCR reads, TCRdb called clonotypes with MiXCR, one entry per CDR3 protein. The sample lists about 380,000 distinct CDR3 sequences, roughly 15% seen once, with around 7% in the top ten. The sample consisted of peripheral blood. The origin of the receptors is a woman between 18 and 29 years old with stable Graves' hyperthyroidism.

A remark on this clonotype: Being one base from a much bigger clone, this may be a read error. The chain combines TRBV19 with TRBJ2-7, with 10 bases lining up with TRBD1. Germline loops: CDR1 LNHDA, CDR2 SQIVND (reference sequence). This CDR3 comprises 13 residues. J lost 6 bases, V lost 4 bases, and 3 bases had no gene match. CDR3 residues: CASSTTGGGEQYF. DNA of the CDR3: TGTGCCAGTAGTACGACAGGGGGCGGCGAGCAGTACTTC.

This clonotype was seen a few times. The rearrangement links TRBV4-1 to TRBJ2-5; D gene ambiguous. Trimming pared 4 bases from V and 1 base from J, leaving 10 bases between. The V gene's germline CDR1 is MGHRA and CDR2 YSYEKL. The length of the CDR3 is 14 residues. CDR3: CASSRELTQETQYF. The CDR3 region has the DNA TGCGCCAGCAGCCGAGAACTGACCCAAGAGACCCAGTACTTC.

This sequence joins TRBV19 and TRBJ1-1, with D hard to call. Trimming cost V 4 bases and J 0 bases, with 12 bases left between them. Germline lookup yields CDR1 LNHDA and CDR2 SQIVND (reference sequence). This CDR3 is 15 amino acids long. CDR3 in amino acids: CASSTSRALNTEAFF. The CDR3 region has the DNA TGTGCCAGTAGTACCTCGAGGGCCTTGAACACTGAAGCTTTCTTT.